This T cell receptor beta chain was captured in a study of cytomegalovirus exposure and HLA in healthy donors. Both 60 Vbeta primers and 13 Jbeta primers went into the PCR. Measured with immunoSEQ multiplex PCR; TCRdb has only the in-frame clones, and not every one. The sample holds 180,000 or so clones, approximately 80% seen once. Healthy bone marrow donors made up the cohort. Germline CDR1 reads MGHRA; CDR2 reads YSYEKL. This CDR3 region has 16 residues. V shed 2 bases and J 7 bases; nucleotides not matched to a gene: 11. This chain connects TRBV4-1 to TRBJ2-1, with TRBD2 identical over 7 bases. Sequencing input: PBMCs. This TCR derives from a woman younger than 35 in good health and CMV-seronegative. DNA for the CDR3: TGCGCCAGCAGCCAACTACTTGGACTAGGAACAAATGAGCAGTTCTTC. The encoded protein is CASSQLLGLGTNEQFF.